This TCR beta chain comes out of a study of beta chain features in type 1 diabetes. About the research overall: Patients looked much like healthy donors when it came to age, gender and cell yields.

The CDR3 spans 15 residues. The germline V and J ends were trimmed by 3 bases and 2 bases, with 10 bases remaining between them. CDR1 is LNHDA, CDR2 SQIVND, per germline (reference sequence). Expressed TCRB transcripts got sequenced, as all isolated RNA was reverse transcribed. Mean read depth for naive, central memory and regulatory T cell samples was several million reads. Profiling relied on immunoSEQ multiplex PCR, and the TCRdb table lists in-frame clones only, not all of them. The sample includes 620,000 or so clones, around 15% of them seen just once. A few counts support this clone. One heparinised blood draw averaging roughly 100 mL was given by each donor.

This TCR came from a man between 18 and 35 years old in good health. The rearrangement links TRBV19 to TRBJ2-2; either TRBD1 or TRBD2 may fit D (5 bases each). Sequenced input: naive CD4+ T cells from blood. The CDR3 loop reads CASSIRGDNTGELFF. Here the CDR3 DNA reads TGTGCCAGTAGTATTCGAGGGGATAACACCGGGGAGCTGTTTTTT.